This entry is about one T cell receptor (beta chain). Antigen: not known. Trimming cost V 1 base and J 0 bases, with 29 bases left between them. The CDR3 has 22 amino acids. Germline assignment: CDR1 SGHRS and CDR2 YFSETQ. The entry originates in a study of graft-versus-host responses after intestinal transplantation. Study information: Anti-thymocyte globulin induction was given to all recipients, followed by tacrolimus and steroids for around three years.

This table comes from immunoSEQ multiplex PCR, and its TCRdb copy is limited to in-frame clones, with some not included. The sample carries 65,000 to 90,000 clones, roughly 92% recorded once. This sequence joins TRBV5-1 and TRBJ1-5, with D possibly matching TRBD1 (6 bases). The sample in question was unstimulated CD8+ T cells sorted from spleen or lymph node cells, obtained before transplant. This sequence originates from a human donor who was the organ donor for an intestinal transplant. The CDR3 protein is CASSLKGTYRFTAPYSNQPQHF. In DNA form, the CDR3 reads TGCGCCAGCAGCTTGAAAGGGACATACCGTTTTACAGCCCCATATAGCAATCAGCCCCAGCATTTT.